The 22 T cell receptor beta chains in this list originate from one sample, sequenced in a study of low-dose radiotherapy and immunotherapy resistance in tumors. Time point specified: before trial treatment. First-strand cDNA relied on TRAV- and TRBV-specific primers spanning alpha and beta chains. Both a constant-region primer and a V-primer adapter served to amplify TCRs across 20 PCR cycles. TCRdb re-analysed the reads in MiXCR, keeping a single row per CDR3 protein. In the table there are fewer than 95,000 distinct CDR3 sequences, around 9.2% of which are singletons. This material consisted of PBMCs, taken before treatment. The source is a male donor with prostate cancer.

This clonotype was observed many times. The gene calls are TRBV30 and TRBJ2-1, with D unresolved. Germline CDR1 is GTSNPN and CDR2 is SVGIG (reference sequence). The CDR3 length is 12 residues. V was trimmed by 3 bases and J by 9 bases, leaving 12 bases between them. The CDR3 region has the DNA TGTGCCTGGAGCCCCCTCGGCTCTGAGCAGTTCTTC. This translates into CAWSPLGSEQFF.

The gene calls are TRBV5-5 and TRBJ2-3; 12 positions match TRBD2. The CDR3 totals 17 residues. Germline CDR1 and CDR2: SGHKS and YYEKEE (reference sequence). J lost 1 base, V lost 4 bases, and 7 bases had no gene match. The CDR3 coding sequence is TGTGCCAGCAGCCAGACACTAGCGGGAGGCGGCACAGATACGCAGTATTTT. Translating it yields CASSQTLAGGGTDTQYF.

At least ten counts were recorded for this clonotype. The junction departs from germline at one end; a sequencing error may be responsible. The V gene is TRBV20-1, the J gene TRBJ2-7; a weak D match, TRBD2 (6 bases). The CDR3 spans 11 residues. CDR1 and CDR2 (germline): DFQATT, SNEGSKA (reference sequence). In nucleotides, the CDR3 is TGCAGTACCCCCTCGGAGGGAGGCATAGACTTC. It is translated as CSTPSEGGIDF.

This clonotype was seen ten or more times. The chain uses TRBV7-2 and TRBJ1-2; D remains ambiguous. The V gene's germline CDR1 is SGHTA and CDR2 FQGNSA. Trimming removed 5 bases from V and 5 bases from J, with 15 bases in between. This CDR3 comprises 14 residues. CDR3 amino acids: CASSATPSPYGYTF. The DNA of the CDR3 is TGTGCCAGCAGCGCGACCCCTTCCCCATATGGCTACACCTTC. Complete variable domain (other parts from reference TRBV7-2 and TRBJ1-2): GAGVSQSPSNKVTEKGKDVELRCDPISGHTALYWYRQSLGQGLEFLIYFQGNSAPDKSGLPSDRFSAERTGGSVSTLTIQRTQQEDSAVYLCASSATPSPYGYTFGSGTRLTVV.

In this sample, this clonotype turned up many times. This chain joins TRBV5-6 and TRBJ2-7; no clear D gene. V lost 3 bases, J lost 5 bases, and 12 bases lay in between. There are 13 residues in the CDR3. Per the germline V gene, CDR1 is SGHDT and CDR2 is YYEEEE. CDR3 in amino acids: CASSYDIEDEQYF. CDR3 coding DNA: TGTGCCAGCAGCTACGACATTGAGGACGAGCAGTACTTC.

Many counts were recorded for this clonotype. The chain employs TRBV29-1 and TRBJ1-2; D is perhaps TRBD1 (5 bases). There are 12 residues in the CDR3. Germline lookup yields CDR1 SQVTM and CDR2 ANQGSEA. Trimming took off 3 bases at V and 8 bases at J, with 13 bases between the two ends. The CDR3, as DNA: TGCAGCGTTGATGCGGGGGGTATAGGCTACACCTTC. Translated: CSVDAGGIGYTF.

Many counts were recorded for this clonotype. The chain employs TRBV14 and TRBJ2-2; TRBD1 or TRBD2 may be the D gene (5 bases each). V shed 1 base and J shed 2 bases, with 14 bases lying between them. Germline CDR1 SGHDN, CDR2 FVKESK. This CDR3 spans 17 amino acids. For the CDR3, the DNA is TGTGCCAGCAGCCAAGGTCACAGGACTCTTAACACCGGGGAGCTGTTTTTT. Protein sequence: CASSQGHRTLNTGELFF.

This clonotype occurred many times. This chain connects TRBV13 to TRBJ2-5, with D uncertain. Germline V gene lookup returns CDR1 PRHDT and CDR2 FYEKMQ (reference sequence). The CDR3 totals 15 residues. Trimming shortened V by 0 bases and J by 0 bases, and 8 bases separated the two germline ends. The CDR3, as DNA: TGTGCCAGCAGCTTAGGACAAATGTACCAAGAGACCCAGTACTTC. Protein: CASSLGQMYQETQYF.

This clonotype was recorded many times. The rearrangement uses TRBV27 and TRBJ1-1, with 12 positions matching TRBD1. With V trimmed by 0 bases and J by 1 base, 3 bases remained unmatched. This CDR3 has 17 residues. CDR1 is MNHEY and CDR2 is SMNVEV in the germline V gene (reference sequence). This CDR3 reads CASSLSGQGAWNTEAFF. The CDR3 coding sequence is TGTGCCAGCAGTTTATCGGGACAGGGGGCTTGGAACACTGAAGCTTTCTTT.

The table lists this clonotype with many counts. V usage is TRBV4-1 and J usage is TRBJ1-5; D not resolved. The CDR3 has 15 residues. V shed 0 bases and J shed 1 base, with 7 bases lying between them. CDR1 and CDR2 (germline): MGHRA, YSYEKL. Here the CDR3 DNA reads TGCGCCAGCAGCCAAGAGAGCACAAGCAATCAGCCCCAGCATTTT. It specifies CASSQESTSNQPQHF.

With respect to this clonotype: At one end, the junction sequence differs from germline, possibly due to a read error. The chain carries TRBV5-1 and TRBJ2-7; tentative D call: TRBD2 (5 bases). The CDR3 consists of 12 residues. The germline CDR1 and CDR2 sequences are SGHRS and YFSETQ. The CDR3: CASSSGLFEQYF. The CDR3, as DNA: TGTGCCAGCAGCTCAGGACTGTTCGAGCAGTACTTC.

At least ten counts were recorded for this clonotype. This CDR3 reads CASSYGLYEQYF. CDR3 coding DNA: TGTGCCAGCAGTTACGGACTTTACGAGCAGTACTTC. V and J are TRBV6-2 or TRBV6-3 and TRBJ2-7; D might be TRBD2 (5 bases). There are 12 residues in the CDR3. Trimming pared 2 bases from V and 4 bases from J, leaving 6 bases between. Germline V lookup: CDR1 MNHEY, CDR2 SVGEGT.

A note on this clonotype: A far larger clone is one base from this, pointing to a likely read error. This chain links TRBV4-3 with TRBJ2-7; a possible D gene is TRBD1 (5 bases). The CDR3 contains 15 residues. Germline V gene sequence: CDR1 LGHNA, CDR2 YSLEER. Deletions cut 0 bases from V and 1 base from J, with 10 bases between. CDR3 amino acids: CASSQDFDSSYEQYF. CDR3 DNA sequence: TGCGCCAGCAGCCAAGACTTTGACAGTTCCTACGAGCAGTACTTC.

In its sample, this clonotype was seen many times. In nucleotides, the CDR3 is TGTGCCAGCAGCCCCCGGGGCGCCGGGGCCAACGTCCTGACTTTC. Protein sequence: CASSPRGAGANVLTF. This chain uses TRBV7-2 with TRBJ2-6, with D possibly called TRBD1 or TRBD2 (5 bases each). CDR1 is SGHTA and CDR2 is FQGNSA in the germline V gene. This CDR3 has 15 amino acids. V was trimmed by 5 bases and J by 4 bases, leaving 12 bases between them.

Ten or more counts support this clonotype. In nucleotides, the CDR3 is TGTGCCAGCAGCCCCCGGGCGTTTGACAATCAGCCCCAGCATTTT. This gives the protein CASSPRAFDNQPQHF. The chain carries TRBV7-2 and TRBJ1-5; D unclear. V was pared by 5 bases and J by 3 bases, with 14 bases between. The CDR3 consists of 15 residues. The V gene's germline CDR1 is SGHTA and CDR2 FQGNSA.

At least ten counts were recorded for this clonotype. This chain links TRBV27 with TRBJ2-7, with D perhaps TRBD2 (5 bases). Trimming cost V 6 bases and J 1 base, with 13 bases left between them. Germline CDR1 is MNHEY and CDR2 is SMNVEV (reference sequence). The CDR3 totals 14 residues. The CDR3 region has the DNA TGTGCCAGCAGCGTAATGAGGGTATCCTACGAGCAGTACTTC. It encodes CASSVMRVSYEQYF.

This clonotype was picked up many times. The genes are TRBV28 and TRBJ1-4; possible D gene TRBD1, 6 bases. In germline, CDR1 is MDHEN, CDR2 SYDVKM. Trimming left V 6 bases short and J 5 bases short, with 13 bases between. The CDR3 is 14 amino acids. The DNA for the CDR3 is TGTGCCAGCAGCGAACAGGGTCGAAATGAAAAACTGTTTTTT. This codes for CASSEQGRNEKLFF.

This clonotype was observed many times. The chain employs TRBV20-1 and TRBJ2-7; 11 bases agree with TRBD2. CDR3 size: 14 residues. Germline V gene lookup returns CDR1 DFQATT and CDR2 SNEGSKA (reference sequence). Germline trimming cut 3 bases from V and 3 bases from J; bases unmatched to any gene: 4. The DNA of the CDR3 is TGCAGTGCTAGGCCCACTAGCGGGAGCTACGAGCAGTACTTC. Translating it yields CSARPTSGSYEQYF.

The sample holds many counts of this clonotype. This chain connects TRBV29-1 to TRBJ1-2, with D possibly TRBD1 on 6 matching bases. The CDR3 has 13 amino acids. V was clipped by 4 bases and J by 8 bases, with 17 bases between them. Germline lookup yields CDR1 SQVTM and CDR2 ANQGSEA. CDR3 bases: TGCAGCGTTGCACCGGACAGATATCGCGGCTACACCTTC. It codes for CSVAPDRYRGYTF.

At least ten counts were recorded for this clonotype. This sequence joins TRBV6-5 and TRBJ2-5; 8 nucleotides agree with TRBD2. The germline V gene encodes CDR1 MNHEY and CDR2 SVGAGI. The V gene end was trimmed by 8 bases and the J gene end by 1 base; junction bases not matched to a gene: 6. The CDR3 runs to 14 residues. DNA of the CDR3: TGTGCCAGCGGTAGGCGGGAGGTCCAAGAGACCCAGTACTTC. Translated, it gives CASGRREVQETQYF.

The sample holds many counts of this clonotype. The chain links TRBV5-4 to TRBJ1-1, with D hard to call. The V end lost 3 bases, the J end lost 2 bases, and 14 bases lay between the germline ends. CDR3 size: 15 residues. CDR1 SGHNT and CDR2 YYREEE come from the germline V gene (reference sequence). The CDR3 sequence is CASSSGFGGNTEAFF. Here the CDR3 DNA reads TGTGCCAGCAGCTCCGGATTTGGAGGAAACACTGAAGCTTTCTTT.

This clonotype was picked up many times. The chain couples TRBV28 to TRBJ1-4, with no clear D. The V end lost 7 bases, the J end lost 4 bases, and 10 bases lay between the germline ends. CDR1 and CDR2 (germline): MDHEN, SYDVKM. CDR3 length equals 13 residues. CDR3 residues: CASTRPINEKLFF. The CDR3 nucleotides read TGTGCCAGCACCCGACCCATTAATGAAAAACTGTTTTTT.